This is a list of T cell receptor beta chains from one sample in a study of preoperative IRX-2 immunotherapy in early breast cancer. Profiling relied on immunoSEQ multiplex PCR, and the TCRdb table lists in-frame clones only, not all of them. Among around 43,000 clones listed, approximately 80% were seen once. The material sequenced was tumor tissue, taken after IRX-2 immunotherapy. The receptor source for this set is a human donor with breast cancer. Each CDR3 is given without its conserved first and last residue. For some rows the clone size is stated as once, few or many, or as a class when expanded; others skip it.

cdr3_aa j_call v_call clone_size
ASSYSGGSSTDTQY TRBJ2-3 TRBV6-7 .
ASSFNSRAGELF TRBJ2-2 TRBV5-1 .
ASLPPLATVGGNQPQH TRBJ1-5 TRBV19 .
ASSAPFCGQPQH TRBJ1-5 TRBV6-8 .
ASSPDRAYTIY TRBJ1-3 TRBV18 .
ASSYSIGGQRNTIY TRBJ1-3 TRBV6-8 few
ASSLLPGLEETQY TRBJ2-5 TRBV5-1 few
ASSLAASYSGNTIY TRBJ1-3 TRBV7-4 .
ASSIATAPSYEQY TRBJ2-7 TRBV19 .
ASSPIAADTQY TRBJ2-3 TRBV1 .
ASSQIDGMNTGELF TRBJ2-2 TRBV5-1 .
ATSRDRLHPLGEQY TRBJ2-7 TRBV15 once
ASSSGLAGDTDTQY TRBJ2-3 TRBV5-1 .
ASSKGFSGNTIY TRBJ1-3 TRBV6-8 .
ASTRGGRAYEQY TRBJ2-7 TRBV28 .
ASSQLDLQSYEQY TRBJ2-7 TRBV11-3 .
AWSLSRLAGLGDTQY TRBJ2-3 TRBV30 .
ASNSGWGNIQY TRBJ2-4 TRBV19 .
AISEPESGGYGYT TRBJ1-2 TRBV10-3 .
ASSLVTGSNQPQH TRBJ1-5 TRBV11-3 medium-sized
ASSSAGSYNEQF TRBJ2-1 TRBV7-1 .
ASSQAGGRDEQY TRBJ2-7 TRBV11-3 .
ASSHRNSGNTIY TRBJ1-3 TRBV19 .
ASNHGYRGRGTEAF TRBJ1-1 TRBV19 few
ASSLGARLNYEQY TRBJ2-7 TRBV6-8 .